This TCR beta chain was sequenced during a study of blood T cell repertoires in COVID-19. Clones were read by immunoSEQ multiplex PCR, and TCRdb kept only the in-frame ones, dropping some. Of about 200,000 clones in the sample, around four fifths were seen once. Unmatched junction bases numbered 4, after V lost 2 bases and J lost 7 bases. Germline V lookup: CDR1 LGHDT, CDR2 YNNKEL (reference sequence). The CDR3 is 14 residues long. The chain couples TRBV3-1 (or the pseudogene TRBV3-2) to TRBJ1-4, with 7 bases that match TRBD1. The receptor was isolated from a man in his sixties with COVID-19, enrolled during active disease. The specimen sequenced was peripheral blood. The CDR3, as DNA: TGTGCCAGCAGCCAACGAGGGGGCGGTGAAAAACTGTTTTTT. Its translation is CASSQRGGGEKLFF.